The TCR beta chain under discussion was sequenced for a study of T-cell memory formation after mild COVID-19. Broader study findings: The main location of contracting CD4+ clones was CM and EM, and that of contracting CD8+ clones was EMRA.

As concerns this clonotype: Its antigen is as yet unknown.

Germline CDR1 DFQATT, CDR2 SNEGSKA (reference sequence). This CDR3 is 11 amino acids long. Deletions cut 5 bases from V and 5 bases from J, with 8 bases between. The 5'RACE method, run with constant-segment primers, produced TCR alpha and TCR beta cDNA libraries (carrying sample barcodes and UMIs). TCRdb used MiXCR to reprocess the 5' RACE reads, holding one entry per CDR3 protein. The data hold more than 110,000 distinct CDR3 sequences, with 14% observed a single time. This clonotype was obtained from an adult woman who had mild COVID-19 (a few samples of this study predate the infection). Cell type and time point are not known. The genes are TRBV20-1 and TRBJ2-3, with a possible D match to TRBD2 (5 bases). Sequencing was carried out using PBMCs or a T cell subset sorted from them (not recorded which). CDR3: CSARGIDTQYF. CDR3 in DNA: TGCAGTGCTCGAGGGATAGATACGCAGTATTTT.